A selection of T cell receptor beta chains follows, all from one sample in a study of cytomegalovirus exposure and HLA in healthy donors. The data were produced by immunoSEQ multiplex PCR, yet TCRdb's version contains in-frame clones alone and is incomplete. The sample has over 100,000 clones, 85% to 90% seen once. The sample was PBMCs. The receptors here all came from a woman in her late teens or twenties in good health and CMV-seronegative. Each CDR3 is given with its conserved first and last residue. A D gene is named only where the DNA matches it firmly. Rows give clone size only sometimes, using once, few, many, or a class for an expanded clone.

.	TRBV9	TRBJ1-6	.	TGTGCCAGCCACGGGGGGCTGAGCAGGAATAATTCACCCCTCCACTTT	CASHGGLSRNNSPLHF
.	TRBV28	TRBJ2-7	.	TGTGCCAGCGTAGATGGTGGTACCTACGAGCAGTACTTC	CASVDGGTYEQYF
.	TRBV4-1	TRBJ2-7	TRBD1	TGCGCCAGCAGCCAAACCAGGGGGCCCGGATACGAGCAGTACTTC	CASSQTRGPGYEQYF
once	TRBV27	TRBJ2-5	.	TGTGCCAGCAGTCCAGGACGGACTCAAGAGACCCAGTACTTC	CASSPGRTQETQYF
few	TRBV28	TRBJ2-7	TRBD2	TGTGCCAGCACCGCCAACCCTAGCGGGGGATGGAGAGAGCAGTACTTC	CASTANPSGGWREQYF
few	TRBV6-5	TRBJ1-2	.	TGTGCCAGCAGTTATCGACAGGTGTTTAACTATGGCTACACCTTC	CASSYRQVFNYGYTF
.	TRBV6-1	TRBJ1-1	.	TGTGCCAGCAGTGAACCGGAGGGGATCGGAGCTTTCTTT	CASSEPEGIGAFF
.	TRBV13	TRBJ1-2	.	TGTGCCAGCAGCTTAGGCGGAGCGGGGACCCTAAGCTACACCTTC	CASSLGGAGTLSYTF
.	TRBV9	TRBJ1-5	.	TGTGCCAGCAGCGTAGCCCCAGGGCGCAATCAGCCCCAGCATTTT	CASSVAPGRNQPQHF
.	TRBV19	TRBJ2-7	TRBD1	TGTGCCAGTAGTACCGGGACAGGGAACTACGAGCAGTACTTC	CASSTGTGNYEQYF
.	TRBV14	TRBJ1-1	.	TGTGCCAGCAGCCAAGGCTTCGGAGGTCTGAACACTGAAGCTTTCTTT	CASSQGFGGLNTEAFF
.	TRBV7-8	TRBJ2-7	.	TGTGCCAGCAGCTTAGATCTGGCACCTCAGTACGAGCAGTACTTC	CASSLDLAPQYEQYF
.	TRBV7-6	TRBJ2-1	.	TGTGCCAGCCGAGGTGGGGGCGATGAGCAGTTCTTC	CASRGGGDEQFF
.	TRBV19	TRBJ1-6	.	TGTGCCAGTAGTATTTCGAGGACCTATAATTCACCCCTCCACTTT	CASSISRTYNSPLHF
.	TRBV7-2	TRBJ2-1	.	TGTGCCAGCAGCACTTACCTCGATGAGCAGTTCTTC	CASSTYLDEQFF
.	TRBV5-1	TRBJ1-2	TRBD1	TGCGCCAGCAGCCCGGGACAGCTTCCTTATGGCTACACCTTC	CASSPGQLPYGYTF
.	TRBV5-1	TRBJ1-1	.	TGCGCCAGCAGCTACAAGGACAGCCGCACTGAAGCTTTCTTT	CASSYKDSRTEAFF
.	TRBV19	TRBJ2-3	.	TGTGCCAGTAGTATCCTCGGGAGCACAGATACGCAGTATTTT	CASSILGSTDTQYF
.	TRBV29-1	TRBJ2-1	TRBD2	TGCAGCGTACGGACTAGCGGGCGATTCAATGAGCAGTTCTTC	CSVRTSGRFNEQFF
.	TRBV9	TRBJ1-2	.	TGTGCCAGCAGCGTATCCGGGGTCGACGGCTACACCTTC	CASSVSGVDGYTF
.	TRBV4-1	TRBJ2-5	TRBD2	TGCGCCAGCAGCCAAGATTACCGTTACCGGGGGGGGAAAGAGACCCAGTACTTC	CASSQDYRYRGGKETQYF
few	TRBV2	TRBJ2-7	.	TGTGCCAGTTGGGGAGTACGGACTACCTCCTACGAGCAGTACTTC	CASWGVRTTSYEQYF
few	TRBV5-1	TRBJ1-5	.	TGCGCCAGCAGCACCGCCGTAGCGGGGCCCCAGCATTTT	CASSTAVAGPQHF
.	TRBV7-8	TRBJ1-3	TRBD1	TGTGCCAGCAGCTTATGGAGGGACAGGTCTCTCTCTGGAAACACCATATATTTT	CASSLWRDRSLSGNTIYF
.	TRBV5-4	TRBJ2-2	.	TGTGCCAGCAGCCTGGGTGTTAGGGGAACGAACACCGGGGAGCTGTTTTTT	CASSLGVRGTNTGELFF
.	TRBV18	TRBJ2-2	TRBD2	TGTGCCAGCCGGTTCCCGGGACTAGGGAACACCGGGGAGCTGTTTTTT	CASRFPGLGNTGELFF
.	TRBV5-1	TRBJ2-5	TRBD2	TGCGCCAGCAGCTTGGAGAGGACTAGCGGGGGGCAAGAGACCCAGTACTTC	CASSLERTSGGQETQYF
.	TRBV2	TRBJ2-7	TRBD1	TGTGCCAGCAGTGAATCTAATATGGGACAGGGGTACGAGCAGTACTTC	CASSESNMGQGYEQYF
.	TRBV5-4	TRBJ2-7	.	TGTGCCAGCAGCTTGGGACTAGTCTACGAGCAGTACTTC	CASSLGLVYEQYF
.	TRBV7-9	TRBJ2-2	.	TGTGCCAGCAGCTTACAGGGGAACACCGGGGAGCTGTTTTTT	CASSLQGNTGELFF